This T cell receptor (beta chain) was captured by sequencing in a study of T cell repertoires in cytomegalovirus infection. This clonotype was recorded a few times. Its antigen is not identified. Trimming removed 5 bases from V and 8 bases from J, with 6 bases in between. CDR3 length equals 11 residues. TCRdb re-analysed the reads in MiXCR, keeping a single row per CDR3 protein. The profile shows under 850,000 distinct CDR3 sequences, around 32% of them singletons. The specimen comprised cultured PBMCs, sampled from culture after CMV antigen stimulation. The rearrangement uses TRBV12-3 or TRBV12-4 and TRBJ2-2; D is uncertain. This clonotype was obtained from a human donor in good health (CMV status not recorded). Some clones in this sample may be carry-over from other donors' samples. CDR3 DNA sequence: TGTGCCAGCAGTCCAATAGGGGAGCTGTTTTTT. This sequence encodes CASSPIGELFF.